These T cell receptor beta chains were read from a single sample in a study of Ad26.COV2.S vaccination and SARS-CoV-2 variants. The repertoire was sequenced with immunoSEQ multiplex PCR; TCRdb's copy has only in-frame clones and lacks some. The sample records approximately 400,000 clones, about 91% being singletons. The sample in question was peripheral blood, obtained after recovery from COVID-19. These receptors came from a human donor who had recovered from COVID-19. Each CDR3 is given with its conserved first and last residue. Clone sizes are given selectively: once, few, many, or a class where the clone is expanded.

TRBV5-1 - CASSLGFRTGGNTIYF
TRBV10-3 - CAISESRGEKLFF
TRBV7-9 - CASSPGTGISYGYTF
TRBV3-1/TRBV3-2 - CASSPTGTGEKLFF
TRBV7-9 - CASSLKETQYF
TRBV5-1 - CASIPGAGRHTDTQYF
TRBV2 - CASSGNGEQFF
TRBV3-1/TRBV3-2 - CASSQLDGYEQYF
TRBV4-1 - CASSQALQGPNQPQHF
TRBV7-2 - CASSLEFWNTEAFF
TRBV6-5 - CASSYGRGANQPQHF
TRBV4-1 - CASSQDPTGLSTEKLFF
TRBV14 - CASSQDPLAGNTDTQYF
TRBV7-9 - CASSSGNPRNIQYF
TRBV6-2/TRBV6-3 - CASSYHRGRNEQFF
TRBV4-1 - CASSQKGTSNQPQHF
TRBV6-2/TRBV6-3 once CASSPIGSGGYEETQYF
TRBV27 - CASSSLADYEQYF
TRBV10-2 - CASSEPPGTSGLEQFF